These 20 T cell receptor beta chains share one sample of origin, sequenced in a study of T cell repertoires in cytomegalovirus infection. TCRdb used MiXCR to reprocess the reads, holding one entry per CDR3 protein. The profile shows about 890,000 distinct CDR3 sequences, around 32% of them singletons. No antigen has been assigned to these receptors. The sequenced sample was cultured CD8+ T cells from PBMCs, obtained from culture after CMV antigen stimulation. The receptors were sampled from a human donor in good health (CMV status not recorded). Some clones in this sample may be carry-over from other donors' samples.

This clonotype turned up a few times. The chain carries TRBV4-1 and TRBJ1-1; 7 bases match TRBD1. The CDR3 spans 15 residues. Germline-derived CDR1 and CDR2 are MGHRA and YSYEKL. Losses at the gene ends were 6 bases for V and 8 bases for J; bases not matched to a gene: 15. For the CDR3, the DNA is TGCGCCAGCAGACCCAGGGGGACAGTTAATGTCGAAGCTTTCTTT. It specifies CASRPRGTVNVEAFF.

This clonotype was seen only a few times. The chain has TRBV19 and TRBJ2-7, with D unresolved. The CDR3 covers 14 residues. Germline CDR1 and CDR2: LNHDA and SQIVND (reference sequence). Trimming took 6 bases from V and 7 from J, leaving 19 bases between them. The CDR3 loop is CASRKLAQRREQYV. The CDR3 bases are TGTGCCAGTAGAAAGTTGGCCCAAAGACGGGAGCAGTACGTC.

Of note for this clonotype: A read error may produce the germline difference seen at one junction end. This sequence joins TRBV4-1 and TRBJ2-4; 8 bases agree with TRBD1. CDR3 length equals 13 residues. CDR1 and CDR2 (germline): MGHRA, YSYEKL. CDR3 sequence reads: CASSQEGTGVQYF. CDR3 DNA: TGTGCCAGCAGCCAAGAGGGGACAGGAGTTCAGTACTTC.

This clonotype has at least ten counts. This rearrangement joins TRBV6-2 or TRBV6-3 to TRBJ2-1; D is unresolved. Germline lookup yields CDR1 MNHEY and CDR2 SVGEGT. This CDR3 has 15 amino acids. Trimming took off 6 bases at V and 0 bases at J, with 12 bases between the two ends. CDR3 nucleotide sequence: TGTGCCAGCAGGCGACCGGGTAGCTCCTACAATGAGCAGTTCTTC. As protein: CASRRPGSSYNEQFF.

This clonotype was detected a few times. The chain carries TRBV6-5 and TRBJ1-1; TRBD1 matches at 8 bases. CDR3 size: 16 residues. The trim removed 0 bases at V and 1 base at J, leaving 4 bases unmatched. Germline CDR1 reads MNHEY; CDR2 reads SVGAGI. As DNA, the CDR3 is TGTGCCAGCAGTTACTCCGGACAGGGACCGAACACTGAAGCTTTCTTT. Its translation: CASSYSGQGPNTEAFF.

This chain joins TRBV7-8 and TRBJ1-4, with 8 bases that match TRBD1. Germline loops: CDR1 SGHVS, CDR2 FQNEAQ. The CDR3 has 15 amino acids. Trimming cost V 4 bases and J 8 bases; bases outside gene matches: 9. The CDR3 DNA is TGTGCCAGCAGCTGCTCGGCAGGGGGCAACGAAAAACTGTTTTTT. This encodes CASSCSAGGNEKLFF.

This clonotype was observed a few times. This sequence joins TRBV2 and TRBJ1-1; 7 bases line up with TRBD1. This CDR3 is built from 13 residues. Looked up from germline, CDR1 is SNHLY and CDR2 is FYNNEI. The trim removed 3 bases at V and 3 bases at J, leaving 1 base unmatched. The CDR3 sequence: CASSDRGYTEAFF. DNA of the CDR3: TGTGCCAGCAGTGACAGGGGGTACACTGAAGCTTTCTTT.

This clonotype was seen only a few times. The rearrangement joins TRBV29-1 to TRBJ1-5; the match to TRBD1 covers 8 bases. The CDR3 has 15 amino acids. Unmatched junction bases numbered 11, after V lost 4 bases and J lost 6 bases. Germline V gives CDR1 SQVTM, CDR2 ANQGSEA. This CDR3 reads CSVGDRGKGGQPQHF. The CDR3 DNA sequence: TGCAGCGTTGGAGACAGGGGAAAAGGGGGTCAGCCCCAGCATTTT.

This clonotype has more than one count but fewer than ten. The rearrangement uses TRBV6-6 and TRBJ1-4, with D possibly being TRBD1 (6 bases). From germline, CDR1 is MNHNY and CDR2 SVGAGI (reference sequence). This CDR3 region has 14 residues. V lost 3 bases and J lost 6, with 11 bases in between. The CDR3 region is CASSYSGADEKLFF. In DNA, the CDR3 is TGTGCCAGCAGTTATTCGGGGGCGGATGAAAAACTGTTTTTT.

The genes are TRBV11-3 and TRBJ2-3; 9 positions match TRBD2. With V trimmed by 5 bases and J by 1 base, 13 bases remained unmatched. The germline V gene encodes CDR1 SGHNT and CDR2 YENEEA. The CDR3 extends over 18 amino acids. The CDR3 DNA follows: TGTGCCAGCAGCGAATCTTGGCGCGGGGGGGCCGGCACAGATACGCAGTATTTT. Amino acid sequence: CASSESWRGGAGTDTQYF.

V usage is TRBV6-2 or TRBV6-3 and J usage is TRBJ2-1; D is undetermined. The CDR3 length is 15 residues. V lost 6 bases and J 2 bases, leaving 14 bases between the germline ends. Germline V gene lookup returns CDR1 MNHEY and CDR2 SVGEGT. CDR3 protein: CASSSLHSPYNEQFF. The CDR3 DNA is TGTGCCAGCAGCAGCTTACACAGCCCCTACAATGAGCAGTTCTTC.

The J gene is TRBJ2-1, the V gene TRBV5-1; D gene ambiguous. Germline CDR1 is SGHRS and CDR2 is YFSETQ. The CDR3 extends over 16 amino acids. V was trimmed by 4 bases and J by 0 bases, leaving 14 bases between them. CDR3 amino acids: CASSKSTPSSYNEQFF. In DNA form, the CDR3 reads TGCGCCAGCAGCAAGTCGACGCCGAGCTCCTACAATGAGCAGTTCTTC.

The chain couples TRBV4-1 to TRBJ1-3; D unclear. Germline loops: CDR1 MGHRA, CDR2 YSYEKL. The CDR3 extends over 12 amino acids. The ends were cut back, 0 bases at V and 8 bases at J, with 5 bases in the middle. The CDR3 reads CASSQEVDTIYF. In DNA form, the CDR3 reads TGCGCCAGCAGCCAAGAGGTAGACACCATATATTTT.

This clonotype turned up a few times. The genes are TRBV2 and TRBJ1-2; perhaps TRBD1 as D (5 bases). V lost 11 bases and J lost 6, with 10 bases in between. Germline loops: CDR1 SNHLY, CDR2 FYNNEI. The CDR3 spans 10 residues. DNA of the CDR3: TGTGCCGGGGGAAGGGATGGCTACACCTTC. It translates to CAGGRDGYTF.

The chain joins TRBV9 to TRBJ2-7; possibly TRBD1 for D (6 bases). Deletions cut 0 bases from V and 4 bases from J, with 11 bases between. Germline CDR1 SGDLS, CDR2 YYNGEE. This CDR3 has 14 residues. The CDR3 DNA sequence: TGTGCCAGCAGCGTAGGGGCGGACAGTTACGAGCAGTACTTC. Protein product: CASSVGADSYEQYF.

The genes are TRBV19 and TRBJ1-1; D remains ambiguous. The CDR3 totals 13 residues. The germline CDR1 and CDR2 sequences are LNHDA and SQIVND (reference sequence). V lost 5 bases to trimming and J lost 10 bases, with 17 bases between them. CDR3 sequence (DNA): TGTGCCAGTAGTTCATTATCCCCTGAAATAGCTTTCTTT. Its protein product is CASSSLSPEIAFF. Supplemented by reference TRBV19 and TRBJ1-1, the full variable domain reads DGGITQSPKYLFRKEGQNVTLSCEQNLNHDAMYWYRQDPGQGLRLIYYSQIVNDFQKGDIAEGYSVSREKKESFPLTVTSAQKNPTAFYLCASSSLSPEIAFFGQGTRLTVV.

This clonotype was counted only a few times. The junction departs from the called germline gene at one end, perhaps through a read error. The CDR3 DNA sequence: TGTGCCAGCAGCCTGGTTATAGCACAACACTGCATTTTT. It specifies CASSLVIAQHCIF. V is TRBV7-2 and J is TRBJ2-3; no firm D call. This CDR3 is 13 amino acids long. Germline V gene data show CDR1 as SGHTA and CDR2 as FQGNSA.

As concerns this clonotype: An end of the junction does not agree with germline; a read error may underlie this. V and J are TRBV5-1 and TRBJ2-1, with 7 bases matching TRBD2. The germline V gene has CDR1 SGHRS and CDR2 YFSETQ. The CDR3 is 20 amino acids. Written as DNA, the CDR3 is TGCACCAGCAGCTCACCACGGGGGGAACGAGACCCCCTTAGAGTAAATGAGCAGTTCTTC. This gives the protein CTSSSPRGERDPLRVNEQFF.

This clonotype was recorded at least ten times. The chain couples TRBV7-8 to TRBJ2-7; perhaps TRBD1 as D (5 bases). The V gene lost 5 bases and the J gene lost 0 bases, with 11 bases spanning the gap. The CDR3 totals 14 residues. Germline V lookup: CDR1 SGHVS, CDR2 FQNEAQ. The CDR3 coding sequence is TGTGCCAGCAGCCCCGGACATGGCTCCTACGAGCAGTACGTC. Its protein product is CASSPGHGSYEQYV.

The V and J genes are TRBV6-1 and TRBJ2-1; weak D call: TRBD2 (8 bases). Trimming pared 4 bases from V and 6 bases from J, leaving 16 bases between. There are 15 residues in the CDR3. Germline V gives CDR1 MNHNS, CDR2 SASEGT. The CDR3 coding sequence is TGTGCCAGCAGTGTCGGGAGGGGGCCCGGCAATGAGCAGTTCTTC. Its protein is CASSVGRGPGNEQFF.